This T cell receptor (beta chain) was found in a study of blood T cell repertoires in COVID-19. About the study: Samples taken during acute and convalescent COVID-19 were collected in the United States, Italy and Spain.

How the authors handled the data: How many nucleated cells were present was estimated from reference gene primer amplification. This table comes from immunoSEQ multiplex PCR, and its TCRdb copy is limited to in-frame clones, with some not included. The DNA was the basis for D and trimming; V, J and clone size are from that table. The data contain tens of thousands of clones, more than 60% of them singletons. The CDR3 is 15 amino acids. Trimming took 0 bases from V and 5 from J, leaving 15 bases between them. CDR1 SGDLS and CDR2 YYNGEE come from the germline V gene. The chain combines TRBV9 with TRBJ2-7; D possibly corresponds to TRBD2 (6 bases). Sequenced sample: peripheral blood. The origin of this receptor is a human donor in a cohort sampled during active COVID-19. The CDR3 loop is CASSVGGVLRDEQYF. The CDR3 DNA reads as TGTGCCAGCAGCGTAGGGGGGGTGCTCCGGGACGAGCAGTACTTC.